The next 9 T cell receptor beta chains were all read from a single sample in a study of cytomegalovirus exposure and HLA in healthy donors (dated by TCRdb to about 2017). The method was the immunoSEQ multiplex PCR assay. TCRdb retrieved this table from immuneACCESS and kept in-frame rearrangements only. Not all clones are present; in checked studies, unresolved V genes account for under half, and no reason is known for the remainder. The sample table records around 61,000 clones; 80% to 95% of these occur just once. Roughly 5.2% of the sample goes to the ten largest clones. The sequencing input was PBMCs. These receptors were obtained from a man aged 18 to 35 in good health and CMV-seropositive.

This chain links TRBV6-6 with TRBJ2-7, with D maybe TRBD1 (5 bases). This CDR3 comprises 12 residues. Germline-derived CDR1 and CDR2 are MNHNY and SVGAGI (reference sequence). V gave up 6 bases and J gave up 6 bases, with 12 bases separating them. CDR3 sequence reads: CASRPQQGEQYF. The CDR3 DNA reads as TGTGCCAGCAGACCACAGCAGGGCGAGCAGTACTTC.

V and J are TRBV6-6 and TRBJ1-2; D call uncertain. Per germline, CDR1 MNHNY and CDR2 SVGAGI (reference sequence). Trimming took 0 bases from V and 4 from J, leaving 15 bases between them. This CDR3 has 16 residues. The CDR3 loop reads CASSYSTSKSGYGYTF. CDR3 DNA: TGTGCCAGCAGTTACTCCACTTCAAAATCGGGCTATGGCTACACCTTC.

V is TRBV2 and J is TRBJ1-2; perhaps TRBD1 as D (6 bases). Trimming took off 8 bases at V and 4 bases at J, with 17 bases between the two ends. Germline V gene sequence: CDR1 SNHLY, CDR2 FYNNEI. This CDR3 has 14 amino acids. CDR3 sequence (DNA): TGTGCCAGCCTCCCGACAGGCGGGAGCTATGGCTACACCTTC. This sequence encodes CASLPTGGSYGYTF.

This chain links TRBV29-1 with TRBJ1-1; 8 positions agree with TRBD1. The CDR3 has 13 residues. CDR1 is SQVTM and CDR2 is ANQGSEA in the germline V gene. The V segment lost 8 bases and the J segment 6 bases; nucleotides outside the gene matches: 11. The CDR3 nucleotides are TGCAGCCTGGGTCAGGGGGCTTTCTCTGAAGCTTTCTTT. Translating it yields CSLGQGAFSEAFF. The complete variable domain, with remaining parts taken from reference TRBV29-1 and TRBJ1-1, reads SAVISQKPSRDICQRGTSLTIQCQVDSQVTMMFWYRQQPGQSLTLIATANQGSEATYESGFVIDKFPISRPNLTFSTLTVSNMSPEDSSIYLCSLGQGAFSEAFFGQGTRLTVV.

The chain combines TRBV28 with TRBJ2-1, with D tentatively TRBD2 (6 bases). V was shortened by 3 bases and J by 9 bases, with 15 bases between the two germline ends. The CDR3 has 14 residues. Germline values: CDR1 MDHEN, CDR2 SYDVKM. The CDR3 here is CASSLGGINAEQFF. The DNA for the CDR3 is TGTGCCAGCAGTTTGGGCGGGATCAACGCTGAGCAGTTCTTC.

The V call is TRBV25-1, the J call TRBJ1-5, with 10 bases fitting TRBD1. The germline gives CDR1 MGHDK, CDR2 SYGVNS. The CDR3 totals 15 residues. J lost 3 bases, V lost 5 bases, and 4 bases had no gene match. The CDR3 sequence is CASSPTGGDNQPQHF. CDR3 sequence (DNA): TGTGCCAGCAGTCCGACAGGGGGCGACAATCAGCCCCAGCATTTT.

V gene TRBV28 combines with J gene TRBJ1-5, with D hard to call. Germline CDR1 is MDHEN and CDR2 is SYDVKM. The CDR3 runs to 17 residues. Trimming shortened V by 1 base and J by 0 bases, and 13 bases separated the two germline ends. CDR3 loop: CASSLFQQLHSNQPQHF. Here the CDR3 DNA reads TGTGCCAGCAGTTTATTCCAACAATTGCATAGCAATCAGCCCCAGCATTTT.

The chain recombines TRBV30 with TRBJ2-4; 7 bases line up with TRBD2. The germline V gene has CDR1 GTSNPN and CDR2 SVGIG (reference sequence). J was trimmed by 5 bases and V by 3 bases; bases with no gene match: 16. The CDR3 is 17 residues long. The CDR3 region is CAWRTGGGGSGENIQYF. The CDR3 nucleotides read TGTGCCTGGAGAACCGGAGGAGGCGGGAGTGGGGAAAACATTCAGTACTTC.

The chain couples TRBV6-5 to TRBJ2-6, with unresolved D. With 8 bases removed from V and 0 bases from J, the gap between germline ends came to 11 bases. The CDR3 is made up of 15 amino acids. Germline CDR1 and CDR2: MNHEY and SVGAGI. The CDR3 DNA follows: TGTGCCAGCGGCCCTTCTGTCTCTGGGGCCAACGTCCTGACTTTC. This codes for CASGPSVSGANVLTF.